This TCR beta chain was captured in a study of regulatory T cells in long-lasting Graves disease. Study-wide findings and caveats: TCR diversity was lower in persistent than newly diagnosed Graves' disease.

This clonotype was observed many times. Its antigen is unidentified. Through Arm-PCR of CDR3 regions and iRepertoire HTBI primers, TCR beta libraries were built. A single record per CDR3 protein comes from TCRdb applying MiXCR to the multiplex PCR reads. The sample shows about 470,000 distinct CDR3 sequences, about 15% of them seen only once. The time point is: newly diagnosed GD, antithyroid drugs for less than 3 months. TCR sequences were obtained from RNA taken from PBMCs. This CDR3 is 21 amino acids long. CDR1 is SGHKS and CDR2 is YYEKEE in the germline V gene (reference sequence). Trimming at V came to 4 bases and at J to 1 base, leaving 24 bases not matched to a gene. The same sample was also used in a study of T cells in Graves' hyperthyroidism and ophthalmopathy. That report adds: Among clonotypes expanded in thyroid above 0.001, most were also found in blood.

The chain is built from TRBV5-5 and TRBJ2-3; the match to TRBD1 covers 7 bases. This TCR was recovered from a woman aged 30 to 39 with Graves disease. Sequencing used peripheral blood mononuclear cells (PBMCs), obtained at new diagnosis, from a patient treated with antithyroid drugs. This chain's CDR3 is CASSASTPGQKARTRTDTQYF. The CDR3, as DNA: TGTGCCAGCAGCGCGTCCACTCCGGGACAGAAAGCGCGAACCCGCACAGATACGCAGTATTTT.